Each of the 9 T cell receptor beta chains below was sequenced from the same sample in a study of CD8+ T cells in alopecia areata. Sequencing relied on a cDNA template that was reverse transcribed from extracted RNA. Using immunoSEQ multiplex PCR, the repertoire was profiled, and TCRdb retains in-frame clones only, with some absent. The sample consists of more than 200,000 clones, approximately 61% of them appearing once. The sequencing here drew on CD4+ T cells sorted from blood, taken at week 0. The source of these receptors is a human donor with alopecia areata.

The genes are TRBV5-1 and TRBJ2-6; D is undetermined. This CDR3 has 14 residues. CDR1 and CDR2 from the germline V gene are SGHRS and YFSETQ. Trimming took 1 base from V and 8 from J, leaving 10 bases between them. The CDR3 loop is CASSLPGTSNVLTF. DNA for the CDR3: TGCGCCAGCAGCTTGCCCGGTACATCCAACGTCCTGACTTTC.

V and J are TRBV27 and TRBJ2-1; 11 bases agree with TRBD2. The V gene end was trimmed by 3 bases and the J gene end by 6 bases; junction bases not matched to a gene: 4. Germline V gene lookup returns CDR1 MNHEY and CDR2 SMNVEV (reference sequence). The CDR3 sequence is 15 residues long. CDR3 protein: CASSFTSGGVNEQFF. The DNA of the CDR3 is TGTGCCAGCAGTTTTACTAGCGGGGGAGTCAATGAGCAGTTCTTC.

This clone was detected only a few times. The sample carries other DNA sequences with the same CDR3. The rearrangement joins TRBV9 to TRBJ2-5; no definite D call. V lost 0 bases, J lost 2 bases, and 8 bases lay in between. Germline V gene lookup returns CDR1 SGDLS and CDR2 YYNGEE. The CDR3 runs 14 residues. CDR3 in amino acids: CASSVGGRQETQYF. The CDR3 DNA is TGTGCCAGCAGCGTAGGCGGCAGACAAGAGACCCAGTACTTC.

The chain uses TRBV19 and TRBJ1-4; D is uncertain. The CDR3 extends over 9 amino acids. V shed 6 bases and J shed 11 bases, with 4 bases lying between them. Germline V gene data show CDR1 as LNHDA and CDR2 as SQIVND (reference sequence). For the CDR3, the DNA is TGTGCCAGTAGCGTCAAACTGTTTTTT. The encoded protein is CASSVKLFF.

The chain links TRBV18 to TRBJ2-5; D unclear. Germline CDR1 reads KGHSH; CDR2 reads LQKENI. This CDR3 contains 13 residues. Trimming pared 4 bases from V and 3 bases from J, leaving 9 bases between. The CDR3, as DNA: TGTGCCAGCTCACTCAACGTCGAAGAGACCCAGTACTTC. Translated, it gives CASSLNVEETQYF.

The J gene is TRBJ2-5, the V gene TRBV6-5; possibly TRBD2 for D (6 bases). V dropped 8 bases and J dropped 3 bases, with 13 bases sitting between them. CDR1 and CDR2 from the germline V gene are MNHEY and SVGAGI. The CDR3 sequence is 13 residues long. In DNA form, the CDR3 reads TGTGCCAGCTCCCGTCCGGGGGAAGAGACCCAGTACTTC. Translation gives CASSRPGEETQYF.

This chain connects TRBV7-9 to TRBJ1-4, with 7 bases identical to TRBD1. Per the germline V gene, CDR1 is SEHNR and CDR2 is FQNEAQ (reference sequence). V lost 5 bases to trimming and J lost 7 bases; unmatched junction nucleotides: 13. The CDR3 is 16 amino acids. The CDR3 protein is CASSPLRTGLIEKLFF. The CDR3 nucleotides are TGTGCCAGCAGCCCTCTGAGGACAGGCTTGATTGAAAAACTGTTTTTT.

V is TRBV20-1 and J is TRBJ2-1, with unresolved D. V gave up 6 bases and J gave up 4 bases, with 4 bases separating them. The CDR3 length is 10 residues. Per the germline V gene, CDR1 is DFQATT and CDR2 is SNEGSKA (reference sequence). CDR3 amino acids: CSAYYNEQFF. The CDR3 DNA reads as TGCAGTGCGTATTACAATGAGCAGTTCTTC.

This chain uses TRBV4-3 with TRBJ1-6, with D perhaps TRBD1 (6 bases). V lost 3 bases, J lost 10 bases, and 13 bases lay in between. This CDR3 region has 14 residues. Germline CDR1 reads LGHNA; CDR2 reads YSLEER. The CDR3: CASSQRQVRSPLHF. Here the CDR3 DNA reads TGCGCCAGCAGCCAGAGACAGGTTCGATCACCCCTCCACTTT.